A selection of T cell receptor beta chains follows, all from one sample in a study of blood T cell repertoires in COVID-19. Sequencing used immunoSEQ multiplex PCR; TCRdb keeps in-frame clones, though not all of them. The sample has around 140,000 clones, about 83% seen once; the top ten hold almost 9%. The sequencing input was peripheral blood. Receptors originate from a man aged 25 to 40 with COVID-19, enrolled during active disease. CDR3s include the opening cysteine and the closing phenylalanine or tryptophan. The D gene is left open where the match is weak. Clone size is not always given. Where it is, it says once, few, many or a class for expanded clones.

D gene: .
J gene: TRBJ2-7
clone size: .
V gene: TRBV4-1
CDR3 DNA: TGCGCCAGCAGCGGTAGTTCCAACTACGAGCAGTACTTC
CDR3 protein: CASSGSSNYEQYF

D gene: .
J gene: TRBJ1-5
clone size: .
V gene: TRBV20-1
CDR3 DNA: TGCAGTGCTAGTAGGGGCCAGGGGTACAACAATCAGCCCCAGCATTTT
CDR3 protein: CSASRGQGYNNQPQHF

D gene: TRBD1
J gene: TRBJ1-6
clone size: few
V gene: TRBV6-4
CDR3 DNA: TGTGCCAGCAGTGACTCGGGGACAGGCAATTCACCCCTCCACTTT
CDR3 protein: CASSDSGTGNSPLHF

D gene: .
J gene: TRBJ2-5
clone size: .
V gene: TRBV5-6
CDR3 DNA: TGTGCCAGCAGCTTGGTCGCCAGAGCGAAGACCCAGTACTTC
CDR3 protein: CASSLVARAKTQYF

D gene: .
J gene: TRBJ1-1
clone size: few
V gene: TRBV15
CDR3 DNA: TGTGCCACCAGCAGAGCCGGGAACACTGAAGCTTTCTTT
CDR3 protein: CATSRAGNTEAFF

D gene: TRBD1
J gene: TRBJ1-6
clone size: .
V gene: TRBV5-1
CDR3 DNA: TGCGCCAGCAGCTTGGCGGGACAGACGAATTCACCCCTCCACTTT
CDR3 protein: CASSLAGQTNSPLHF

D gene: TRBD1
J gene: TRBJ1-5
clone size: once
V gene: TRBV19
CDR3 DNA: TGTGCCAGCGACAGGGGGATCAATCAGCCCCAGCATTTT
CDR3 protein: CASDRGINQPQHF

D gene: TRBD1
J gene: TRBJ1-5
clone size: .
V gene: TRBV4-1
CDR3 DNA: TGCGCCAGCAGCCAAGACGAGACAGGGGCAGGTCAGCCCCAGCATTTT
CDR3 protein: CASSQDETGAGQPQHF

D gene: TRBD2
J gene: TRBJ2-7
clone size: few
V gene: TRBV4-1
CDR3 DNA: TGCGCCAGCAGCCAAGATGGACTAGCGCGGTACGAGCAGTACTTC
CDR3 protein: CASSQDGLARYEQYF

D gene: TRBD1
J gene: TRBJ2-7
clone size: once
V gene: TRBV24-1
CDR3 DNA: TGTGCCACCAGTGATGCGGGACAGGGGTCTTGGGAGCAGTACTTC
CDR3 protein: CATSDAGQGSWEQYF

D gene: TRBD2
J gene: TRBJ2-5
clone size: .
V gene: TRBV7-6
CDR3 DNA: TGTGCCAGCAACCCCGGGTGGGGTAGCGGGGGGAAAGAGACCCAGTACTTC
CDR3 protein: CASNPGWGSGGKETQYF

D gene: TRBD1
J gene: TRBJ1-2
clone size: .
V gene: TRBV6-1
CDR3 DNA: TGTGCCAGCAGTGACGGGACAGCTAACTATGGCTACACCTTC
CDR3 protein: CASSDGTANYGYTF

D gene: .
J gene: TRBJ2-7
clone size: .
V gene: TRBV12-3/TRBV12-4
CDR3 DNA: TGTGCCAGCAGTAGGACAGCCTACGAGCAGTACTTC
CDR3 protein: CASSRTAYEQYF

D gene: TRBD2
J gene: TRBJ2-7
clone size: .
V gene: TRBV5-1
CDR3 DNA: TGCGCCAGCAGCTGGGGGACTAGTGGCTCCTACGAGCAGTACTTC
CDR3 protein: CASSWGTSGSYEQYF

D gene: .
J gene: TRBJ2-1
clone size: few
V gene: TRBV24-1
CDR3 DNA: TGTGCCACCGAGGCCTACAATGAGCAGTTCTTC
CDR3 protein: CATEAYNEQFF

D gene: TRBD2
J gene: TRBJ2-7
clone size: .
V gene: TRBV28
CDR3 DNA: TGTGCCACCGGGGGGAGTTACTACGAGCAGTACTTC
CDR3 protein: CATGGSYYEQYF

D gene: .
J gene: TRBJ1-1
clone size: .
V gene: TRBV19
CDR3 DNA: TGTGCCAGTTTCCCGGGACATATGAACACTGAAGCTTTCTTT
CDR3 protein: CASFPGHMNTEAFF

D gene: .
J gene: TRBJ2-7
clone size: .
V gene: TRBV30
CDR3 DNA: TGTGCCTGGAGTGTAGGGGCAGGGTCCTCCTACGAGCAGTACTTC
CDR3 protein: CAWSVGAGSSYEQYF

D gene: TRBD1
J gene: TRBJ2-7
clone size: few
V gene: TRBV7-9
CDR3 DNA: TGTGCCAGCAGTTACGACAGGGGTAGCGAGCAGTACTTC
CDR3 protein: CASSYDRGSEQYF

D gene: TRBD2
J gene: TRBJ2-1
clone size: .
V gene: TRBV6-6
CDR3 DNA: TGTGCCAGCAGTTCCTTAGCGGGAGAGCAGTTCTTC
CDR3 protein: CASSSLAGEQFF

D gene: TRBD1
J gene: TRBJ2-5
clone size: .
V gene: TRBV5-6
CDR3 DNA: TGTGCCAGCAGCTTCGACAGGGTTGAGGAGACCCAGTACTTC
CDR3 protein: CASSFDRVEETQYF

D gene: .
J gene: TRBJ2-2
clone size: .
V gene: TRBV10-2
CDR3 DNA: TGCGCCAGCAGTGAGTCAGGCAGGGTTTACGGGGAGCTGTTTTTT
CDR3 protein: CASSESGRVYGELFF

D gene: .
J gene: TRBJ1-3
clone size: .
V gene: TRBV11-2
CDR3 DNA: TGTGCCAGCAGCTTAGATAGAGTTTCTGGAAACACCATATATTTT
CDR3 protein: CASSLDRVSGNTIYF

D gene: .
J gene: TRBJ2-7
clone size: .
V gene: TRBV5-1
CDR3 DNA: TGCGCCAGCAGCTTGGGGGTCGGGACTTCGGAGTCCTACGAGCAGTACTTC
CDR3 protein: CASSLGVGTSESYEQYF

D gene: TRBD2
J gene: TRBJ2-7
clone size: .
V gene: TRBV20-1
CDR3 DNA: TGCAGTGCTAGTGCCTTGACTAGCGGGAGCTACGAGCAGTACTTC
CDR3 protein: CSASALTSGSYEQYF

D gene: TRBD2
J gene: TRBJ2-5
clone size: .
V gene: TRBV11-2
CDR3 DNA: TGTGCCAGCAGCTTCAAGCGGGAGGGCCATGAGACCCAGTACTTC
CDR3 protein: CASSFKREGHETQYF

D gene: TRBD2
J gene: TRBJ2-7
clone size: .
V gene: TRBV15
CDR3 DNA: TGTGCCACCAGCAGAGAAGTAGTTGGGACGGGAGGGCCTTCCTACGAGCAGTACTTC
CDR3 protein: CATSREVVGTGGPSYEQYF

D gene: .
J gene: TRBJ2-2
clone size: .
V gene: TRBV7-7
CDR3 DNA: TGTGCTAGCAGCTTGAGTGACCACAGGGCTCCTACCCTGAACACCGGGGAGCTGTTTTTT
CDR3 protein: CASSLSDHRAPTLNTGELFF

D gene: TRBD1
J gene: TRBJ2-2
clone size: few
V gene: TRBV28
CDR3 DNA: TGTGCCAGCACCGTCGCCGGGACAGCCAACACCGGGGAGCTGTTTTTT
CDR3 protein: CASTVAGTANTGELFF

D gene: TRBD1
J gene: TRBJ1-1
clone size: .
V gene: TRBV2
CDR3 DNA: TGTGCCAGCAGCCCGGACAGGTTTAACACTGAAGCTTTCTTT
CDR3 protein: CASSPDRFNTEAFF

D gene: .
J gene: TRBJ1-6
clone size: .
V gene: TRBV5-5
CDR3 DNA: TGTGCCAGCAGCTATACAGGGATAAGTGATTCACCCCTCCACTTT
CDR3 protein: CASSYTGISDSPLHF

D gene: TRBD1
J gene: TRBJ1-3
clone size: .
V gene: TRBV28
CDR3 DNA: TGTGCCAGCAGTCCCCAGGGACAGGTGGCTGGAAACACCATATATTTT
CDR3 protein: CASSPQGQVAGNTIYF

D gene: .
J gene: TRBJ2-7
clone size: once
V gene: TRBV6-5
CDR3 DNA: TGTGCCAGCATCGGCAGGGGGGCCTACGAGCAGTACTTC
CDR3 protein: CASIGRGAYEQYF

D gene: TRBD1
J gene: TRBJ1-5
clone size: few
V gene: TRBV7-6
CDR3 DNA: TGTGCCAGCAGCTTAGGTACAGGGGTGGATAGCAATCAGCCCCAGCATTTT
CDR3 protein: CASSLGTGVDSNQPQHF

D gene: TRBD2
J gene: TRBJ2-3
clone size: .
V gene: TRBV28
CDR3 DNA: TGTGCCAGCAGTTTAACGGGACACGGGACTAGCGGGAGTGCAGATACGCAGTATTTT
CDR3 protein: CASSLTGHGTSGSADTQYF

D gene: .
J gene: TRBJ2-5
clone size: .
V gene: TRBV7-3
CDR3 DNA: TGTGCCAGCAGCTTGGCCTCAGGAGGGACCCAGTACTTC
CDR3 protein: CASSLASGGTQYF

D gene: TRBD1
J gene: TRBJ2-5
clone size: .
V gene: TRBV28
CDR3 DNA: TGTGCCAGCAGTCCACCGGACAGGGGCAAAGAGACCCAGTACTTC
CDR3 protein: CASSPPDRGKETQYF

D gene: .
J gene: TRBJ2-7
clone size: .
V gene: TRBV30
CDR3 DNA: TGTGCCTGGAGTTGGGGGGACGCCTACGAGCAGTACTTC
CDR3 protein: CAWSWGDAYEQYF

D gene: .
J gene: TRBJ1-2
clone size: .
V gene: TRBV3-1/TRBV3-2
CDR3 DNA: TGTGCCAGCAGCCCCTCTCGACAGGTCGGGGGCTACACCTTC
CDR3 protein: CASSPSRQVGGYTF

D gene: TRBD2
J gene: TRBJ2-5
clone size: .
V gene: TRBV15
CDR3 DNA: TGTGCCACCAGCAGAGGCCTTGAAGCGGGAGTCGGAGAGACCCAGTACTTC
CDR3 protein: CATSRGLEAGVGETQYF

D gene: TRBD2
J gene: TRBJ2-1
clone size: .
V gene: TRBV5-4
CDR3 DNA: TGTGCCAGCAGCTTGGGGGGAGGGAGCTCCTACAATGAGCAGTTCTTC
CDR3 protein: CASSLGGGSSYNEQFF

D gene: TRBD2
J gene: TRBJ2-1
clone size: .
V gene: TRBV4-2
CDR3 DNA: TGTGCCAGCAGCCAAGAGCCTCCGGGTACTAGCGGAGACAATGAGCAGTTCTTC
CDR3 protein: CASSQEPPGTSGDNEQFF

D gene: .
J gene: TRBJ1-6
clone size: .
V gene: TRBV19
CDR3 DNA: TGTGCCAGCGGGAATACAGACACCTATAATTCACCCCTCCACTTT
CDR3 protein: CASGNTDTYNSPLHF

D gene: .
J gene: TRBJ2-7
clone size: once
V gene: TRBV5-1
CDR3 DNA: TGCGCCAGCAGCGGGGGCGGCAGCTCCTACGAGCAGTACTTC
CDR3 protein: CASSGGGSSYEQYF

D gene: .
J gene: TRBJ1-3
clone size: once
V gene: TRBV10-3
CDR3 DNA: TGTGCCATCAGTGGTACAGGGCTCTCTGGAAACACCATATATTTT
CDR3 protein: CAISGTGLSGNTIYF

D gene: TRBD2
J gene: TRBJ2-3
clone size: .
V gene: TRBV14
CDR3 DNA: TGTGCCAGCAGCCAAGACAAGCGGGAGGACACAGATACGCAGTATTTT
CDR3 protein: CASSQDKREDTDTQYF

D gene: .
J gene: TRBJ1-4
clone size: .
V gene: TRBV23-1
CDR3 DNA: TGCGCCAGCAGTCGGGGCGACTGTAGGGGTATGCATGAAAAACTGTTTTTT
CDR3 protein: CASSRGDCRGMHEKLFF

D gene: TRBD1
J gene: TRBJ1-1
clone size: .
V gene: TRBV7-8
CDR3 DNA: TGTGCCAGCACCTGGAGGACAGGATTGAACACTGAAGCTTTCTTT
CDR3 protein: CASTWRTGLNTEAFF

D gene: TRBD2
J gene: TRBJ2-3
clone size: many
V gene: TRBV6-4
CDR3 DNA: TGTGCCAGCAGTGACGGGACTAGCGGGACAGATACGCAGTATTTT
CDR3 protein: CASSDGTSGTDTQYF

D gene: TRBD1
J gene: TRBJ1-3
clone size: .
V gene: TRBV5-1
CDR3 DNA: TGCGCCAGCAGCTTGAGACAGGGAGGAAACACCATATATTTT
CDR3 protein: CASSLRQGGNTIYF

D gene: TRBD2
J gene: TRBJ2-1
clone size: .
V gene: TRBV19
CDR3 DNA: TGTGCCACTGGACCGACTAGCGGGAGTGGCAGAGAGCAGTTCTTC
CDR3 protein: CATGPTSGSGREQFF

D gene: TRBD1
J gene: TRBJ2-1
clone size: .
V gene: TRBV29-1
CDR3 DNA: TGCAGCGCCTGGACAGGCTCCTACAATGAGCAGTTCTTC
CDR3 protein: CSAWTGSYNEQFF

D gene: .
J gene: TRBJ2-5
clone size: .
V gene: TRBV12-2
CDR3 DNA: TGTGCAAGTCGCCCCACCTACCCGGGACTAGCGGGAGGGGAGACCCAGTACTTC
CDR3 protein: CASRPTYPGLAGGETQYF

D gene: TRBD1
J gene: TRBJ2-7
clone size: .
V gene: TRBV2
CDR3 DNA: TGTGCCAGCAATCCGGACAGGGGTTTCGAGCAGTACTTC
CDR3 protein: CASNPDRGFEQYF

D gene: .
J gene: TRBJ1-2
clone size: .
V gene: TRBV19
CDR3 DNA: TGTGCGTGCGGGCCTCCGTATATGGGGGGCTACACCTTC
CDR3 protein: CACGPPYMGGYTF

D gene: TRBD2
J gene: TRBJ2-5
clone size: .
V gene: TRBV5-4
CDR3 DNA: TGTGCCAGCAGCCCGGGACTAGCGGGGTACCAAGAGACCCAGTACTTC
CDR3 protein: CASSPGLAGYQETQYF

D gene: TRBD2
J gene: TRBJ2-3
clone size: .
V gene: TRBV5-1
CDR3 DNA: TGCGCCAGCACCTTTAGCGGGAGGGAGCAAGATACGCAGTATTTT
CDR3 protein: CASTFSGREQDTQYF

D gene: .
J gene: TRBJ1-2
clone size: .
V gene: TRBV5-6
CDR3 DNA: TGTGCCAGCAGCCGCGGGCATAGAAAAGGCTACACCTTC
CDR3 protein: CASSRGHRKGYTF